This T cell receptor beta chain was sequenced during a study of blood T cells in healthy people across ages. PCR was performed a second time for about 6 to 11 cycles using a sample-barcoded 5' primer and a J-beta primer mix. TCRdb re-called the 5' RACE reads through MiXCR, storing one row per CDR3 protein. The profile covers around 700,000 distinct CDR3 sequences, with around 25% appearing a single time and around 9.2% taken by the ten largest. This clonotype was seen more than once but under ten times. The sample was also linked to a second study, of T cells of mothers and their children.

The sample comprised blood. The sequence was obtained from a boy between 10 and 17 years old in good health.

CDR3 amino acids: CASSADWEGTEAFF. The CDR3 region has the DNA TGTGCCAGCAGTGCGGACTGGGAGGGCACTGAAGCTTTCTTT. The chain carries TRBV6-2 or TRBV6-3 and TRBJ1-1; D is unresolved. The V gene's germline CDR1 is MNHEY and CDR2 SVGEGT. The CDR3 has 14 amino acids. V lost 5 bases and J lost 4, with 14 bases in between.